The 27 T cell receptor beta chains listed next were all sequenced from one sample in a study of blood T cell repertoires in COVID-19. Method: immunoSEQ multiplex PCR; TCRdb's copy keeps in-frame clones and lacks some. The sample holds around 100,000 clones, less than 85% seen once. The sequencing input was peripheral blood. The receptors shown here come from an older woman with acute or convalescent COVID-19.

This clone was observed once. The chain links TRBV7-9 to TRBJ2-1; D ambiguous. CDR3 length: 14 residues. Trimming shortened V by 1 base and J by 6 bases, and 10 bases separated the two germline ends. The germline V gene encodes CDR1 SEHNR and CDR2 FQNEAQ (reference sequence). Here the CDR3 reads CASSLVDGFNEQFF. The CDR3 bases are TGTGCCAGCAGCTTAGTAGACGGGTTCAATGAGCAGTTCTTC.

The CDR3 coding sequence is TGCGCCAGCAGCTTGGGGGCCGGGGACACTAATCAGCCCCAGCATTTT. This encodes CASSLGAGDTNQPQHF. The chain has TRBV5-1 and TRBJ1-5, with a possible D match to TRBD1 (6 bases). Germline V lookup: CDR1 SGHRS, CDR2 YFSETQ. CDR3 length: 16 amino acids. V was cut by 0 bases and J by 4 bases, with 14 bases left in between.

This CDR3 reads CASSHAQGARIQPQHF. The CDR3 DNA is TGCGCCAGCAGCCATGCACAGGGGGCGCGGATCCAGCCCCAGCATTTT. The chain links TRBV4-1 to TRBJ1-5, with 9 bases lining up with TRBD1. CDR1 MGHRA and CDR2 YSYEKL come from the germline V gene. CDR3 length equals 16 residues. The V gene end was trimmed by 3 bases and the J gene end by 7 bases; junction bases not matched to a gene: 10.

This clone was seen only once. This chain joins TRBV5-1 and TRBJ1-1; 8 positions match TRBD1. This CDR3 contains 16 residues. V shed 4 bases, J shed 5 bases, and the junction held 13 bases outside the gene matches. Germline lookup yields CDR1 SGHRS and CDR2 YFSETQ. CDR3 region: CASSPGGRGPLTEAFF. The CDR3 DNA sequence: TGCGCCAGCAGCCCGGGGGGCAGGGGGCCGTTGACTGAAGCTTTCTTT.

The chain has TRBV30 and TRBJ1-6, with a possible D match to TRBD1 (6 bases). Germline V CDR1 and CDR2: GTSNPN, SVGIG (reference sequence). This CDR3 is built from 15 residues. V lost 5 bases and J 3 bases, leaving 14 bases between the germline ends. The CDR3 coding sequence is TGTGCCTGGGAGGAGGACAGAGTCTATAATTCACCCCTCCACTTT. Translating gives CAWEEDRVYNSPLHF.

The chain recombines TRBV18 with TRBJ1-4, with 7 bases identical to TRBD1. The CDR3 has 18 residues. Per the germline V gene, CDR1 is KGHSH and CDR2 is LQKENI. Trimming removed 2 bases from V and 3 bases from J; junction bases left unmatched: 12. In nucleotides, the CDR3 is TGTGCCAGCTCACCAACCGTATACAGGGACAGATCTAATGAAAAACTGTTTTTT. It is translated as CASSPTVYRDRSNEKLFF.

The rearrangement uses TRBV4-1 and TRBJ1-6; D might be TRBD1 (5 bases). V was clipped by 1 base and J by 12 bases, with 7 bases between them. This CDR3 has 12 residues. The germline V gene has CDR1 MGHRA and CDR2 YSYEKL. CDR3 region: CASSQGRGPLHF. DNA for the CDR3: TGCGCCAGCAGCCAAGGGAGGGGACCCCTCCACTTT.

This chain links TRBV5-4 with TRBJ1-5; 9 nucleotides line up with TRBD1. This CDR3 spans 16 amino acids. The germline CDR1 and CDR2 sequences are SGHNT and YYREEE (reference sequence). The ends lost 4 bases at V and 1 base at J; junction bases unmatched: 6. Here the CDR3 DNA reads TGTGCCAGCAGCGCGACAGGGGGGTCAAGCAATCAGCCCCAGCATTTT. The encoded protein is CASSATGGSSNQPQHF.

This chain links TRBV6-5 with TRBJ2-7, with TRBD1 as a possible D gene (5 bases). The germline V and J ends were trimmed by 6 bases and 3 bases, with 9 bases remaining between them. This CDR3 contains 12 residues. Germline V CDR1 and CDR2: MNHEY, SVGAGI. The CDR3 here is CASSPRDYEQYF. The CDR3 region has the DNA TGTGCCAGCAGCCCCAGGGACTACGAGCAGTACTTC.

This chain joins TRBV19 and TRBJ2-3; 7 bases fit TRBD2. CDR1 and CDR2 from the germline V gene are LNHDA and SQIVND (reference sequence). V shed 5 bases, J shed 6 bases, and the junction held 5 bases outside the gene matches. This CDR3 has 13 residues. The CDR3 sequence is CASSLGREDTQYF. The CDR3, as DNA: TGTGCCAGTAGTCTTGGGCGGGAGGATACGCAGTATTTT.

This clone was detected once. The rearrangement links TRBV2 to TRBJ2-3, with a tentative D call TRBD1 (5 bases). The CDR3 has 14 residues. Germline lookup yields CDR1 SNHLY and CDR2 FYNNEI. V lost 4 bases, J lost 3 bases, and 11 bases lay in between. The CDR3, as DNA: TGTGCCAGCAGTGCCAGGGTATTGACAGATACGCAGTATTTT. It encodes CASSARVLTDTQYF.

This clone was seen once. The CDR3 nucleotides are TGTGCCAGCAGTTACTCGATCAGGAACACTGAAGCTTTCTTT. It encodes CASSYSIRNTEAFF. V usage is TRBV6-5 and J usage is TRBJ1-1; D ambiguous. CDR1 is MNHEY and CDR2 is SVGAGI in the germline V gene. This CDR3 comprises 14 residues. Trimming removed 0 bases at V and 1 base at J, with 6 bases between.

This sequence joins TRBV12-3 or TRBV12-4 and TRBJ1-2; D is perhaps TRBD1 (6 bases). CDR3 length equals 12 residues. V was shortened by 6 bases and J by 5 bases, with 10 bases between the two germline ends. CDR3 in amino acids: CASSPGDYGYTF. The CDR3, as DNA: TGTGCCAGCAGCCCAGGGGATTATGGCTACACCTTC.

The count of this clone is one. The rearrangement joins TRBV30 to TRBJ1-5; tentatively, D is TRBD1 (5 bases). Between the trimmed V and J ends, which lost 2 bases and 3 bases, there was a span of 11 bases. CDR3 length: 14 amino acids. The germline gives CDR1 GTSNPN, CDR2 SVGIG (reference sequence). CDR3 coding DNA: TGTGCCTGGAGTACCGACAGCTACAATCAGCCCCAGCATTTT. Translated, it gives CAWSTDSYNQPQHF.

The V and J genes are TRBV7-2 and TRBJ1-3, with a possible D match to TRBD1 (5 bases). The CDR3 runs to 15 residues. The germline CDR1 and CDR2 sequences are SGHTA and FQGNSA. Trimming took 5 bases from V and 1 from J, leaving 12 bases between them. The CDR3: CASSRGGSSGNTIYF. The CDR3 DNA reads as TGTGCCAGCAGCCGGGGGGGGAGTTCTGGAAACACCATATATTTT.

This chain links TRBV3-1 (or the pseudogene TRBV3-2) with TRBJ1-5; D gene unclear. The CDR3 sequence is 12 residues long. With 1 base removed from V and 11 bases from J, the gap between germline ends came to 9 bases. The germline V gene has CDR1 LGHDT and CDR2 YNNKEL (reference sequence). CDR3: CASSQGPGAQHF. The DNA of the CDR3 is TGTGCCAGCAGCCAAGGCCCGGGAGCCCAGCATTTT.

V and J are TRBV9 and TRBJ2-3, with D tentatively TRBD2 (6 bases). This CDR3 is built from 15 residues. The germline gives CDR1 SGDLS, CDR2 YYNGEE. With 4 bases removed from V and 6 bases from J, the gap between germline ends came to 18 bases. The chain's CDR3 is CASSRGREARDTQYF. The CDR3 nucleotides are TGTGCCAGCAGCCGGGGCAGGGAGGCCCGGGATACGCAGTATTTT.

This clone was recorded once. The CDR3 loop is CASSQRLTYNEQFF. The CDR3 DNA sequence: TGCGCCAGCAGCCAGAGATTGACCTACAATGAGCAGTTCTTC. The chain combines TRBV4-1 with TRBJ2-1; the D is unclear. V shed 3 bases and J shed 2 bases, with 8 bases lying between them. CDR3 length: 14 amino acids. Germline values: CDR1 MGHRA, CDR2 YSYEKL.

J is TRBJ1-1 and V is TRBV30; TRBD1 agrees at 8 bases. This CDR3 has 14 residues. CDR1 GTSNPN and CDR2 SVGIG come from the germline V gene (reference sequence). J lost 5 bases, V lost 0 bases, and 5 bases had no gene match. CDR3 region: CAWSVLTGGTEAFF. The CDR3 DNA is TGTGCCTGGAGTGTTTTAACAGGGGGGACTGAAGCTTTCTTT.

The J gene is TRBJ2-7, the V gene TRBV28; D is perhaps TRBD1 (6 bases). The germline CDR1 and CDR2 sequences are MDHEN and SYDVKM. CDR3 length: 14 amino acids. V was trimmed by 2 bases and J by 1 base, leaving 9 bases between them. The CDR3 sequence is CASSLAQGSYEQYF. The DNA for the CDR3 is TGTGCCAGCAGTTTAGCTCAGGGGTCCTACGAGCAGTACTTC.

The chain has TRBV18 and TRBJ2-5; D may be TRBD2 (5 bases). V dropped 3 bases and J dropped 2 bases, with 10 bases sitting between them. Germline values: CDR1 KGHSH, CDR2 LQKENI. The CDR3 consists of 14 residues. The CDR3 coding sequence is TGTGCCAGCTCACCCGGGAATCCACAAGAGACCCAGTACTTC. Its translation: CASSPGNPQETQYF.

The V and J genes are TRBV7-2 and TRBJ2-1; D is possibly TRBD1 (6 bases). The CDR3 extends over 13 amino acids. Per the germline V gene, CDR1 is SGHTA and CDR2 is FQGNSA. V lost 6 bases to trimming and J lost 5 bases, with 11 bases between them. For the CDR3, the DNA is TGTGCCAGCAGGGGGGCTCAGAACAATGAGCAGTTCTTC. Its protein product is CASRGAQNNEQFF.

The chain's CDR3 is CASSPTGAKLFF. CDR3 DNA sequence: TGTGCCAGCAGCCCGACGGGTGCAAAACTGTTTTTT. V gene TRBV7-9 combines with J gene TRBJ1-4; no clear D. Trimming pared 5 bases from V and 10 bases from J, leaving 11 bases between. The CDR3 is 12 residues long. Germline V gene sequence: CDR1 SEHNR, CDR2 FQNEAQ (reference sequence).

The chain uses TRBV2 and TRBJ1-4; 7 nucleotides match TRBD1. V lost 2 bases to trimming and J lost 8 bases; unmatched junction nucleotides: 8. Germline V gene sequence: CDR1 SNHLY, CDR2 FYNNEI. This CDR3 has 15 amino acids. CDR3 protein: CASSEWDSGGEKLFF. The CDR3 region has the DNA TGTGCCAGCAGTGAATGGGACAGTGGGGGGGAAAAACTGTTTTTT.

This clone showed up just once. The V gene is TRBV9, the J gene TRBJ2-1, with 8 bases lining up with TRBD1. The CDR3 has 15 residues. Germline assignment: CDR1 SGDLS and CDR2 YYNGEE. V trimming: 0 bases; J trimming: 6 bases; junction bases outside the gene matches: 5. The CDR3 DNA follows: TGTGCCAGCAGCGTAGGGGGGACAGGCCCCAATGAGCAGTTCTTC. It translates to CASSVGGTGPNEQFF.

The genes are TRBV2 and TRBJ1-2; tentative D call: TRBD1 (6 bases). V was clipped by 5 bases and J by 3 bases, with 19 bases between them. Germline CDR1 SNHLY, CDR2 FYNNEI. This CDR3 has 16 residues. CDR3 nucleotide sequence: TGTGCCAGCAGTCGTTCTCGGCAGGGGCCCTACTATGGCTACACCTTC. Protein sequence: CASSRSRQGPYYGYTF.

The chain employs TRBV20-1 and TRBJ1-6; 7 bases are shared with TRBD1. Germline V gene lookup returns CDR1 DFQATT and CDR2 SNEGSKA (reference sequence). The CDR3 loop spans 14 amino acids. Germline trimming cut 3 bases from V and 5 bases from J; bases unmatched to any gene: 4. The CDR3 here is CSASRGQDNSPLHF. Written as DNA, the CDR3 is TGCAGTGCTAGTAGGGGGCAGGATAATTCACCCCTCCACTTT.